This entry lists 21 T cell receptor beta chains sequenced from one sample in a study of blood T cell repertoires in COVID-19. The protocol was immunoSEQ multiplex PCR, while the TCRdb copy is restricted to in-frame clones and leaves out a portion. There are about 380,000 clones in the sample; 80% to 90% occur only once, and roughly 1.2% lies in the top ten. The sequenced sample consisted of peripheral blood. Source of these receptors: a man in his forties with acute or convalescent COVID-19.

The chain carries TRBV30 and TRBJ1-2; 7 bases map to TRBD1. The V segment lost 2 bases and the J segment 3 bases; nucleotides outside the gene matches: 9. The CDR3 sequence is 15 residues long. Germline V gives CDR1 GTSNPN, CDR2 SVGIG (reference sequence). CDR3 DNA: TGTGCCTGGAGTTTTGACAGGGAGCCCCACTATGGCTACACCTTC. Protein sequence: CAWSFDREPHYGYTF.

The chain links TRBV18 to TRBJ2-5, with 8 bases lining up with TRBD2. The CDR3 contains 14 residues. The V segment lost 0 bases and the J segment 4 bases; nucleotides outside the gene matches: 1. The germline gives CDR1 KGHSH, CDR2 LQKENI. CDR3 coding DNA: TGTGCCAGCTCACCACCGGCGGGGGGAGAGACCCAGTACTTC. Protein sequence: CASSPPAGGETQYF.

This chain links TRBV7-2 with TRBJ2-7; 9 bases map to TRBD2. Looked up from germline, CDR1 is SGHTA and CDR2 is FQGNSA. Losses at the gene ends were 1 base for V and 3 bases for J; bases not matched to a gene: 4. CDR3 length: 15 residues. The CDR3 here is CASSLVSSGIYEQYF. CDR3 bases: TGTGCCAGCAGCTTAGTGTCTAGCGGGATCTACGAGCAGTACTTC.

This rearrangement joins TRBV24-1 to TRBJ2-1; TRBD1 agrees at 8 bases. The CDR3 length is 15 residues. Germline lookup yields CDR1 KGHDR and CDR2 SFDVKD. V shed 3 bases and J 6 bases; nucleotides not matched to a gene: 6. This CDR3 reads CATSDLTGEVNEQFF. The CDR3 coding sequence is TGTGCCACCAGTGATCTGACAGGGGAAGTCAATGAGCAGTTCTTC.

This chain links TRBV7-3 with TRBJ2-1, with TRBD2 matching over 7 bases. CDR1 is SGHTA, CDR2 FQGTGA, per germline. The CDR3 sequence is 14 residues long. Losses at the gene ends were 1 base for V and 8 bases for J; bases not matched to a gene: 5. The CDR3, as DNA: TGTGCCAGCAGCTTAATCGGGGGGAGCGATGAGCAGTTCTTC. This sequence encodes CASSLIGGSDEQFF.

This CDR3 is CASVPARGGGFGDYGYTF. CDR3 nucleotide sequence: TGCGCCAGCGTCCCCGCCAGGGGTGGAGGTTTTGGCGACTATGGCTACACCTTC. The chain employs TRBV23-1 and TRBJ1-2; D might be TRBD1 (6 bases). TRBV23-1 belongs to the ORF category, with a function that is uncertain. The CDR3 extends over 18 amino acids. V gave up 8 bases and J gave up 3 bases, with 28 bases separating them.

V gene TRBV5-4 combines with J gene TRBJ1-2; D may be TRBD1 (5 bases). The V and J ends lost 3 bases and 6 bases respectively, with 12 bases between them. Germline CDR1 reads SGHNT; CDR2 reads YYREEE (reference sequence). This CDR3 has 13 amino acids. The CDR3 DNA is TGTGCCAGCAGCTACAGGTCGGCGGATGGCTACACCTTC. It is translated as CASSYRSADGYTF.

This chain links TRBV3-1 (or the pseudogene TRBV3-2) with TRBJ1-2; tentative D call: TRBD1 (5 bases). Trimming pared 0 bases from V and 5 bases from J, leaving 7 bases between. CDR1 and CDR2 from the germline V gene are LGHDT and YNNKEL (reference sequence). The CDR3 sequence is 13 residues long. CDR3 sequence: CASSQDQGYGYTF. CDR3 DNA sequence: TGTGCCAGCAGCCAAGATCAGGGATATGGCTACACCTTC.

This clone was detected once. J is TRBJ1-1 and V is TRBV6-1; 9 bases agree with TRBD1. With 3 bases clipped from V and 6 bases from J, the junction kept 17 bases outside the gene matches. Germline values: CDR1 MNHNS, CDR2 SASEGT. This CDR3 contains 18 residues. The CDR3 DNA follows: TGTGCCAGCAGTGACCGGGAGGCCCACAGGGGGCTATGGGCTGAAGCTTTCTTT. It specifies CASSDREAHRGLWAEAFF.

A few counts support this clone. In DNA, the CDR3 is TGTGCCAGCAGCTCCCGGGACACGAGCAATCAGCCCCAGCATTTT. It translates to CASSSRDTSNQPQHF. The gene calls are TRBV28 and TRBJ1-5, with D perhaps matching TRBD1 (6 bases). CDR1 and CDR2 (germline): MDHEN, SYDVKM. Trimming shortened V by 6 bases and J by 1 base, and 13 bases separated the two germline ends. The length of the CDR3 is 15 residues.

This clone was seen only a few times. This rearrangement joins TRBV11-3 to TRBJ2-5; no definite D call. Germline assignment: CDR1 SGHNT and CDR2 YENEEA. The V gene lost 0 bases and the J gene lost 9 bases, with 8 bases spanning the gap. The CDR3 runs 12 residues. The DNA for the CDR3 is TGTGCCAGCAGCTTAGAGACGGGTCCCCAGTACTTC. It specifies CASSLETGPQYF.

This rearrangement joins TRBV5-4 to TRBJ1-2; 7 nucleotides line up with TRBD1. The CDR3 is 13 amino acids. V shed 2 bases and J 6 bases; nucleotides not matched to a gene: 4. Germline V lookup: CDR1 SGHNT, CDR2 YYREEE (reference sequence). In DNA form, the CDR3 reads TGTGCCAGCAGCTTCGTTACAGGGGATGGCTACACCTTC. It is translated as CASSFVTGDGYTF.

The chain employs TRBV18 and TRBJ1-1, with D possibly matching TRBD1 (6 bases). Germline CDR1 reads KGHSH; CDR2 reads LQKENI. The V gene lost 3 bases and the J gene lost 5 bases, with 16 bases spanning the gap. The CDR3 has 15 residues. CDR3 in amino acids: CASSPVGQDSTEAFF. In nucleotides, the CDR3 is TGTGCCAGCTCACCCGTGGGACAAGATTCGACTGAAGCTTTCTTT.

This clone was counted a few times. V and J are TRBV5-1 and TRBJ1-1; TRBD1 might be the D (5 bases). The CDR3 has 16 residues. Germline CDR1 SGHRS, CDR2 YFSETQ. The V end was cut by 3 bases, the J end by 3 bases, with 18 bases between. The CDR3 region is CASSSYNKGYDTEAFF. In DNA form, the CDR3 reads TGCGCCAGCAGCTCATATAATAAGGGGTACGACACTGAAGCTTTCTTT.

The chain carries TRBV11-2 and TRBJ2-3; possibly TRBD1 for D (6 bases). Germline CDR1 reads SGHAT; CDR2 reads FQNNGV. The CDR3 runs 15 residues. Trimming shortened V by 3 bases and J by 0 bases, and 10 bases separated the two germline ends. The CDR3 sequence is CASSFPGASTDTQYF. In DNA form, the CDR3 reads TGTGCCAGCAGCTTCCCAGGGGCCAGCACAGATACGCAGTATTTT.

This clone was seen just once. Written as DNA, the CDR3 is TGCGCCAGCAGCTTGGTGGGACAGGGGGCGCGGAATGAGCAGTTCTTC. Protein: CASSLVGQGARNEQFF. The V gene is TRBV5-1, the J gene TRBJ2-1; the match to TRBD1 covers 12 bases. The CDR3 is 16 residues long. Germline V gene sequence: CDR1 SGHRS, CDR2 YFSETQ. Trimming cost V 0 bases and J 7 bases; bases outside gene matches: 5.

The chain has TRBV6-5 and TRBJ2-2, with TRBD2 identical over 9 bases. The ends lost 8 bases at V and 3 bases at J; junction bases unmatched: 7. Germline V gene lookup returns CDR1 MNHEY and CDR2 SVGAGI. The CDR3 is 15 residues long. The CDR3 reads CASSGLAGYTGELFF. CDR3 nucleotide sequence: TGTGCCAGCTCTGGGCTAGCGGGGTACACCGGGGAGCTGTTTTTT.

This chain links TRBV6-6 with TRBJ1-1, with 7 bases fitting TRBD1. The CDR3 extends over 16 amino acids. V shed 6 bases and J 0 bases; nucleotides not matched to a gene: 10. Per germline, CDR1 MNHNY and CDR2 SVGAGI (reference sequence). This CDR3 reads CASRIGTAEMNTEAFF. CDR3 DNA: TGTGCCAGCAGGATCGGGACAGCCGAAATGAACACTGAAGCTTTCTTT.

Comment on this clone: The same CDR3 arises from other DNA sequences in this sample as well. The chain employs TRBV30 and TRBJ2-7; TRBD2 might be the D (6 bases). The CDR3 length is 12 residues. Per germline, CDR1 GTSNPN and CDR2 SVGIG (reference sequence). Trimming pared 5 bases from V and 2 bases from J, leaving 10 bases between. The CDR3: CAWGGQPYEQYF. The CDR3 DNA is TGTGCCTGGGGAGGGCAACCCTACGAGCAGTACTTC.

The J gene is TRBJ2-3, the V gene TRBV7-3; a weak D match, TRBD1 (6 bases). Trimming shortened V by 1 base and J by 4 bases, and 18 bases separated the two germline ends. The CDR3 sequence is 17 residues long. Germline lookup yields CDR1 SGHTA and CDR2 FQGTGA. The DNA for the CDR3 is TGTGCCAGCAGCTTAAGAGGCGCAGGGGCGTCCGCAGATACGCAGTATTTT. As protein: CASSLRGAGASADTQYF.

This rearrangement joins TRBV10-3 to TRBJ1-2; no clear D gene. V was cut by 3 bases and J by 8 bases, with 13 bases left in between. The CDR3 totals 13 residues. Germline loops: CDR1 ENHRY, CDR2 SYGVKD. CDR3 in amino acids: CAISDGSRGGYTF. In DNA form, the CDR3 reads TGTGCCATCAGTGACGGTTCCCGCGGGGGCTACACCTTC.